This TCR beta chain was captured in a study of human T cells and chemical hapten exposure. Study summary: The sensitizing agent was 2% DPC, placed on 2 cm by 2 cm of upper inner arm skin. Small pooled library volume differences chiefly drove per-sample TCR yield variation.

Deletions cut 1 base from V and 1 base from J, with 7 bases between. This CDR3 has 14 residues. Germline CDR1 reads KGHSH; CDR2 reads LQKENI. This clonotype was counted at least ten times. Documented time point: pre-sensitization, week 0. Treatment here: therapeutic diphenylcyclopropenone sensitization with weekly scalp DPC. Patients had alopecia, were aged 18 to 70, and were not pregnant. Total RNA was isolated from whole blood that had not been fractionated. One entry per CDR3 protein, called by TCRdb with MiXCR from the RACE reads. The sample contains 85,000 to 120,000 distinct CDR3 sequences, about 12% of which appear only once.

This clonotype was obtained from a woman aged 50 to 60 with alopecia areata. Some clones in this sample may be carry-over from other donors' samples. This specimen consisted of whole blood, obtained in connection with sensitization to the hapten diphenylcyclopropenone (DPC). The chain joins TRBV18 to TRBJ1-1; TRBD1 might be the D (5 bases). This CDR3 is CASSPRQGNTEAFF. In DNA, the CDR3 is TGTGCCAGCTCACCACGGCAGGGGAACACTGAAGCTTTCTTT.